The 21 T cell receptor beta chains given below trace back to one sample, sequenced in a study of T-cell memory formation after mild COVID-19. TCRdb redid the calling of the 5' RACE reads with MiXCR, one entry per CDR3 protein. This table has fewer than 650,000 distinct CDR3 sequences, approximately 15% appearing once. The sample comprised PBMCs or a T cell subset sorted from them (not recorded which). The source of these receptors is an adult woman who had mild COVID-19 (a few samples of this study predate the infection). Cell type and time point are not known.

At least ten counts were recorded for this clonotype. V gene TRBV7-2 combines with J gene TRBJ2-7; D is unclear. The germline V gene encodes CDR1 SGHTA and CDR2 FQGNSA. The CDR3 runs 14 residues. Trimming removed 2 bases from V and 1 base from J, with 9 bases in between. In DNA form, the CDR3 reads TGTGCCAGCAGCTTAATGCACGGATCCTACGAGCAGTACTTC. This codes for CASSLMHGSYEQYF.

The CDR3 DNA sequence: TGTGCCAGCAGCGGAGGTTCTATCTCTGGGGCCAACGTCCTGACTTTC. Its translation is CASSGGSISGANVLTF. The gene calls are TRBV9 and TRBJ2-6; D is unclear. The CDR3 has 16 residues. The V end lost 3 bases, the J end lost 0 bases, and 10 bases lay between the germline ends. CDR1 SGDLS and CDR2 YYNGEE come from the germline V gene.

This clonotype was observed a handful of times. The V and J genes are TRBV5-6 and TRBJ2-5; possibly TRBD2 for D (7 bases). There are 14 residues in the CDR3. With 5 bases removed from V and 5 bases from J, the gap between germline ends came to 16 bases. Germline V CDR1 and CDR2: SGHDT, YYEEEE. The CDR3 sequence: CASRGGGRAETQYF. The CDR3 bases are TGTGCCAGCAGGGGCGGGGGCCGGGCCGAGACCCAGTACTTC. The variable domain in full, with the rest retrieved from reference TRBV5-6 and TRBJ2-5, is DAGVTQSPTHLIKTRGQQVTLRCSPKSGHDTVSWYQQALGQGPQFIFQYYEEEERQRGNFPDRFSGHQFPNYSSELNVNALLLGDSALYLCASRGGGRAETQYFGPGTRLLVL.

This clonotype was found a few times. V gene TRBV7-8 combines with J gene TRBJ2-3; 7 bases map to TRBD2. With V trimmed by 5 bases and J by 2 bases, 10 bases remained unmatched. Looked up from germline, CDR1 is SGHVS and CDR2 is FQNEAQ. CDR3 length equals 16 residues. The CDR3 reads CASSPRPGGLTDTQYF. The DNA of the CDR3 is TGTGCCAGCAGCCCCCGTCCGGGGGGACTCACAGATACGCAGTATTTT.

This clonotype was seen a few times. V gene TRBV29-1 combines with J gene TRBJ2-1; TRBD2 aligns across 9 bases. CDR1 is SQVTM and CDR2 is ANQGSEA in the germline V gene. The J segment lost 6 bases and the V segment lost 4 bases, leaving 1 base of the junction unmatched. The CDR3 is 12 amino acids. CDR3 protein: CSVAGLANEQFF. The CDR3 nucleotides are TGCAGCGTTGCGGGACTAGCCAATGAGCAGTTCTTC.

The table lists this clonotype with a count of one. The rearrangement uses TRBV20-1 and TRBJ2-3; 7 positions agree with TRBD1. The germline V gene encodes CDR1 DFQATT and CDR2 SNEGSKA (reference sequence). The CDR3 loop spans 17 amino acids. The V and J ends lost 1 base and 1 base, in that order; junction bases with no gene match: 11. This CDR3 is CSARGWGNRGGTDTQYF. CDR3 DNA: TGCAGTGCTAGAGGGTGGGGAAACAGGGGCGGCACAGATACGCAGTATTTT.

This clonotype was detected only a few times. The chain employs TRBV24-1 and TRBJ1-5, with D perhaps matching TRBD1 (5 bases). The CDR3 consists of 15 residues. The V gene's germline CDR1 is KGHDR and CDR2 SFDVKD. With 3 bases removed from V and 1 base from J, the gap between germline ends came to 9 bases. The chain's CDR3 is CATSDGTSSNQPQHF. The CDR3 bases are TGTGCCACCAGTGATGGGACGTCCAGCAATCAGCCCCAGCATTTT.

CDR3 nucleotide sequence: TGTGCCAGCAGCTCGGGACAGCACTTATATATCACTGGGGCCAACGTCCTGACTTTC. It is translated as CASSSGQHLYITGANVLTF. The chain uses TRBV5-6 and TRBJ2-6, with 7 bases matching TRBD1. Germline loops: CDR1 SGHDT, CDR2 YYEEEE. This CDR3 is built from 19 residues. V shed 3 bases and J 2 bases; nucleotides not matched to a gene: 14.

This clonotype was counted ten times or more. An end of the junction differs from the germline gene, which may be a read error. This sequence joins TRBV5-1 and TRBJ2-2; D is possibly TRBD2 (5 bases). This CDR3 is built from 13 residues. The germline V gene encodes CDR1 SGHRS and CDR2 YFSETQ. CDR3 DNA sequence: TGTGCCAGCAGTGAGGGGAACACCGGGGAGCTGTTTTTT. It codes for CASSEGNTGELFF. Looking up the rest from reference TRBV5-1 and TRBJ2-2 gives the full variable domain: KAGVTQTPRYLIKTRGQQVTLSCSPISGHRSVSWYQQTPGQGLQFLFEYFSETQRNKGNFPGRFSGRQFSNSRSEMNVSTLELGDSALYLCASSEGNTGELFFGEGSRLTVL.

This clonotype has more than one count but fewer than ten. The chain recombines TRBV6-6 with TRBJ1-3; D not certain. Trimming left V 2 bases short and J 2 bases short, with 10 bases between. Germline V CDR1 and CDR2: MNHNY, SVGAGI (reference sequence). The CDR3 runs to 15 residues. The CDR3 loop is CASSYMPYPGNTIYF. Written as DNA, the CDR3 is TGTGCCAGCAGTTACATGCCTTACCCTGGAAACACCATATATTTT.

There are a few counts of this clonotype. CDR3 loop: CASSPEVGELFF. CDR3 nucleotides: TGTGCCAGCAGCCCGGAGGTCGGGGAGCTGTTTTTT. V gene TRBV14 combines with J gene TRBJ2-2, with a tentative D call TRBD2 (5 bases). Per the germline V gene, CDR1 is SGHDN and CDR2 is FVKESK. The CDR3 contains 12 residues. V lost 4 bases to trimming and J lost 7 bases, with 7 bases between them.

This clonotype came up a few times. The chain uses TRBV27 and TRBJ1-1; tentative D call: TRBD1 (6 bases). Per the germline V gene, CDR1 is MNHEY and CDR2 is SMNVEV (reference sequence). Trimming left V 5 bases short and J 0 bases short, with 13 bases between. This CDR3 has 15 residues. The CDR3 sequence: CASSPQGTLNTEAFF. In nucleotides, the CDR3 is TGTGCCAGCAGTCCACAGGGCACCTTGAACACTGAAGCTTTCTTT.

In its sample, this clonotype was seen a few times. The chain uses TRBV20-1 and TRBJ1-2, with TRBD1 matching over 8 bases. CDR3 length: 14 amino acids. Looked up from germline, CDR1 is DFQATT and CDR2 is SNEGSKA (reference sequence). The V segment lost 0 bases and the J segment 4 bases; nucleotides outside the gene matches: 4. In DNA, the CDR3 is TGCAGTGCTAGAGACCCCGGGACAGGCTATGGCTACACCTTC. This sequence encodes CSARDPGTGYGYTF.

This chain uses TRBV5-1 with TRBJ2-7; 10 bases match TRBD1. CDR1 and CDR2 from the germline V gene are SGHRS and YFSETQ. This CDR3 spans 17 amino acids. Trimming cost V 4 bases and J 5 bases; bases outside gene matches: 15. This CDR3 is CASSKDATGTGVNEQYF. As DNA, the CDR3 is TGCGCCAGCAGCAAGGACGCGACCGGGACAGGGGTGAACGAGCAGTACTTC. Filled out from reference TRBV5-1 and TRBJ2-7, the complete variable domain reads KAGVTQTPRYLIKTRGQQVTLSCSPISGHRSVSWYQQTPGQGLQFLFEYFSETQRNKGNFPGRFSGRQFSNSRSEMNVSTLELGDSALYLCASSKDATGTGVNEQYFGPGTRLTVT.

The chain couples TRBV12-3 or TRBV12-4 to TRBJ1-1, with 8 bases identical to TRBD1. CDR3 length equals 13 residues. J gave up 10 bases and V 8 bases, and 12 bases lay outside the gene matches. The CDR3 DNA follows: TGTGCCAGCCTTCCACAGGGGGTTTTCGCAGCTTTCTTT. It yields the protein CASLPQGVFAAFF.

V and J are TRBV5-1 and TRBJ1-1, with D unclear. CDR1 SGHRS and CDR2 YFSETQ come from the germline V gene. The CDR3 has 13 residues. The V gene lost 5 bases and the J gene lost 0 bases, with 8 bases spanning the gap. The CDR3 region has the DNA TGCGCCAGCAGATCGGAGATGAACACTGAAGCTTTCTTT. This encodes CASRSEMNTEAFF. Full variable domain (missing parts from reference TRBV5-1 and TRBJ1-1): KAGVTQTPRYLIKTRGQQVTLSCSPISGHRSVSWYQQTPGQGLQFLFEYFSETQRNKGNFPGRFSGRQFSNSRSEMNVSTLELGDSALYLCASRSEMNTEAFFGQGTRLTVV.

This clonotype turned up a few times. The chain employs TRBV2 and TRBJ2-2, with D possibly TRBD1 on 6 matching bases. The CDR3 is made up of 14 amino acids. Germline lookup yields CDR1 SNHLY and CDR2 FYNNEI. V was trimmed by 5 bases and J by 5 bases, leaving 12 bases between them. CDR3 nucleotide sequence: TGTGCCAGCAGTCTCAGGGGTACGACCGGGGAGCTGTTTTTT. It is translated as CASSLRGTTGELFF.

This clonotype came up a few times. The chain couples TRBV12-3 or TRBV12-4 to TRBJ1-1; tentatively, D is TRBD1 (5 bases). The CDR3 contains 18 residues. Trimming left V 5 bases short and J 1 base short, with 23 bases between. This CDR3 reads CASSRDHGGVDSNTEAFF. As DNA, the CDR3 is TGTGCCAGCAGTAGGGATCATGGGGGGGTCGACTCGAACACTGAAGCTTTCTTT.

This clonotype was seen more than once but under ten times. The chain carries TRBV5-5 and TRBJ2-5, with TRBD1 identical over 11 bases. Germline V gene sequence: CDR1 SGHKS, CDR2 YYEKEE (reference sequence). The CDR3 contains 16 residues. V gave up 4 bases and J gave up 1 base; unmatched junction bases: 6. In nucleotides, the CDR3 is TGTGCCAGCAGCACCACCGGGACAGGGGGCCAAGAGACCCAGTACTTC. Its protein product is CASSTTGTGGQETQYF.

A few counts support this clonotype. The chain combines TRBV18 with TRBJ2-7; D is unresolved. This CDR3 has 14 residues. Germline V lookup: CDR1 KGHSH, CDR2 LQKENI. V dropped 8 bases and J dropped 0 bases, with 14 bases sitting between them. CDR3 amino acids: CASQLGRSSYEQYF. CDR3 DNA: TGTGCCAGCCAGCTTGGGCGGAGCTCCTACGAGCAGTACTTC.

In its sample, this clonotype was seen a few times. This chain's CDR3 is CSARTDTSTNEKLFF. Written as DNA, the CDR3 is TGCAGTGCTAGAACGGACACCTCAACTAATGAAAAACTGTTTTTT. The chain has TRBV20-1 and TRBJ1-4; TRBD1 is a possible D gene (5 bases). Deletions cut 2 bases from V and 0 bases from J, with 10 bases between. Germline V gene data show CDR1 as DFQATT and CDR2 as SNEGSKA (reference sequence). The CDR3 runs 15 residues.